What follows are 19 T cell receptor beta chains derived from one specimen sequenced in a study of PD-1 blockade in classical Hodgkin lymphoma. Sample time point: cycle 4 day 1 (C4D1), after five to seven weeks of nivolumab. All the patients suffered relapse after autologous stem cell transplantation, and brentuximab vedotin exposure differed. The method was immunoSEQ multiplex PCR; TCRdb's version includes in-frame clones alone and lacks a portion of them. The data contain 43,000 or so clones, over 75% of them singletons. This material consisted of peripheral blood mononuclear cells (PBMCs), taken before the fourth cycle of nivolumab. The receptors derive from a human donor with classical Hodgkin lymphoma.

The chain joins TRBV6-4 to TRBJ1-5; D is unclear. Trimming stripped 2 bases from V and 7 bases from J, with 9 bases between. CDR1 and CDR2 (germline): MRHNA, SNTAGT. This CDR3 contains 13 residues. As DNA, the CDR3 is TGTGCCAGCAGTGACGGCAGGAGGCAGCCCCAGCATTTT. As protein: CASSDGRRQPQHF.

Ten or more counts support this clone. V and J are TRBV6-5 and TRBJ1-5; D unresolved. Germline CDR1 is MNHEY and CDR2 is SVGAGI. The CDR3 length is 13 residues. V shed 0 bases and J shed 7 bases, with 7 bases lying between them. For the CDR3, the DNA is TGTGCCAGCAGTTACTCGATCTCGCAGCCCCAGCATTTT. Translating gives CASSYSISQPQHF.

The rearrangement uses TRBV30 and TRBJ1-2; D is ambiguous. The CDR3 spans 12 residues. Trimming pared 0 bases from V and 8 bases from J, leaving 10 bases between. Germline lookup yields CDR1 GTSNPN and CDR2 SVGIG (reference sequence). Written as DNA, the CDR3 is TGTGCCTGGAGTGTACAGATCGGCGGCTACACCTTC. Translating gives CAWSVQIGGYTF.

CDR3 residues: CASSVSNTGELFF. CDR3 coding DNA: TGTGCCAGCAGCGTCAGTAACACCGGGGAGCTGTTTTTT. V is TRBV9 and J is TRBJ2-2; D gene uncertain. From germline, CDR1 is SGDLS and CDR2 YYNGEE. V was clipped by 2 bases and J by 2 bases, with 4 bases between them. The CDR3 has 13 amino acids. The full variable domain, rest sourced from reference TRBV9 and TRBJ2-2, is DSGVTQTPKHLITATGQRVTLRCSPRSGDLSVYWYQQSLDQGLQFLIQYYNGEERAKGNILERFSAQQFPDLHSELNLSSLELGDSALYFCASSVSNTGELFFGEGSRLTVL.

This chain uses TRBV7-9 with TRBJ2-2; D is uncertain. V was cut by 4 bases and J by 7 bases, with 13 bases left in between. The CDR3 loop spans 14 amino acids. Germline-derived CDR1 and CDR2 are SEHNR and FQNEAQ (reference sequence). CDR3 DNA: TGTGCCAGCAGCTCCAAAGTGGCACTCGGGGAGCTGTTTTTT. It translates to CASSSKVALGELFF.

The chain combines TRBV13 with TRBJ1-3; D perhaps matches TRBD1 (5 bases). The CDR3 sequence is 14 residues long. Trimming removed 0 bases from V and 5 bases from J, with 8 bases in between. Germline CDR1 and CDR2: PRHDT and FYEKMQ (reference sequence). CDR3 DNA: TGTGCCAGCAGCTTAGGGGGACCTAGAAACACCATATATTTT. This sequence encodes CASSLGGPRNTIYF. The full variable domain, completed using reference TRBV13 and TRBJ1-3, is AAGVIQSPRHLIKEKRETATLKCYPIPRHDTVYWYQQGPGQDPQFLISFYEKMQSDKGSIPDRFSAQQFSDYHSELNMSSLELGDSALYFCASSLGGPRNTIYFGEGSWLTVV.

CDR3 DNA: TGTGCCAGCAGCCAAGATAGGGACAGGGATCGAGGCTACACCTTC. It is translated as CASSQDRDRDRGYTF. V usage is TRBV4-2 and J usage is TRBJ1-2, with TRBD1 identical over 9 bases. CDR3 length: 15 amino acids. Germline assignment: CDR1 LGHNA and CDR2 YNFKEQ. Trimming cost V 0 bases and J 8 bases; bases outside gene matches: 7.

This clone was seen once. The chain links TRBV7-9 to TRBJ2-7; D remains unclear. Germline V gene data show CDR1 as SEHNR and CDR2 as FQNEAQ (reference sequence). Trimming stripped 5 bases from V and 0 bases from J, with 5 bases between. The CDR3 is 12 amino acids. The DNA for the CDR3 is TGTGCCAGCAGCGGGAACTCCTACGAGCAGTACTTC. Translating gives CASSGNSYEQYF.

The chain uses TRBV2 and TRBJ2-2, with D possibly matching TRBD2 (6 bases). This CDR3 comprises 15 residues. With 2 bases removed from V and 1 base from J, the gap between germline ends came to 8 bases. Germline-derived CDR1 and CDR2 are SNHLY and FYNNEI. CDR3 DNA: TGTGCCAGCAGTGAATTGCGGGGGAACACCGGGGAGCTGTTTTTT. Translated, it gives CASSELRGNTGELFF.

The chain employs TRBV5-6 and TRBJ1-1; D possibly corresponds to TRBD1 (5 bases). Looked up from germline, CDR1 is SGHDT and CDR2 is YYEEEE. CDR3 length equals 18 residues. V was trimmed by 2 bases and J by 0 bases, leaving 20 bases between them. CDR3 sequence: CASSFSGRELGMNTEAFF. The CDR3 nucleotides read TGTGCCAGCAGCTTCTCCGGCAGGGAGCTAGGAATGAACACTGAAGCTTTCTTT.

This sequence joins TRBV6-5 and TRBJ2-7; D is uncertain. Trimming left V 6 bases short and J 6 bases short, with 12 bases between. The CDR3 has 12 amino acids. The V gene's germline CDR1 is MNHEY and CDR2 SVGAGI. This chain's CDR3 is CASRIPGGEQYF. The CDR3 DNA sequence: TGTGCCAGCAGAATCCCAGGTGGCGAGCAGTACTTC.

This sequence joins TRBV6-5 and TRBJ2-7; D may be TRBD2 (5 bases). Deletions cut 2 bases from V and 4 bases from J, with 9 bases between. The length of the CDR3 is 13 residues. CDR1 and CDR2 from the germline V gene are MNHEY and SVGAGI. The CDR3 is CASSYIRGYEQYF. CDR3 nucleotides: TGTGCCAGCAGTTACATTCGGGGATACGAGCAGTACTTC.

This clone was counted a few times. The V call is TRBV27, the J call TRBJ1-6, with D uncertain. V was shortened by 5 bases and J by 7 bases, with 12 bases between the two germline ends. There are 14 residues in the CDR3. The germline gives CDR1 MNHEY, CDR2 SMNVEV (reference sequence). The CDR3 reads CASSEGFYNSPLHF. The CDR3 region has the DNA TGTGCCAGCAGTGAAGGGTTTTACAATTCACCCCTCCACTTT.

The chain joins TRBV4-3 to TRBJ2-3; tentatively, D is TRBD2 (7 bases). The V and J ends lost 4 bases and 4 bases respectively, with 15 bases between them. Germline V lookup: CDR1 LGHNA, CDR2 YSLEER. CDR3 length equals 15 residues. The CDR3 DNA reads TGCGCCAGCAGCCGCTGGGGGGGGGCGTCAGATACGCAGTATTTT. It yields the protein CASSRWGGASDTQYF.

The rearrangement joins TRBV2 to TRBJ1-6; D possibly corresponds to TRBD1 (6 bases). Trimming removed 6 bases at V and 8 bases at J, with 17 bases between. This CDR3 has 15 residues. Germline V lookup: CDR1 SNHLY, CDR2 FYNNEI. This CDR3 is CASRVGGPPDSPLHF. CDR3 nucleotides: TGTGCCAGCAGGGTTGGGGGGCCTCCGGATTCACCCCTCCACTTT.

The V and J genes are TRBV7-9 and TRBJ1-2; D call uncertain. The CDR3 has 15 residues. In germline, CDR1 is SEHNR, CDR2 FQNEAQ (reference sequence). V dropped 0 bases and J dropped 2 bases, with 10 bases sitting between them. DNA of the CDR3: TGTGCCAGCAGCTTAGCGATGCCGGGGAACTATGGCTACACCTTC. Residues: CASSLAMPGNYGYTF.

V and J are TRBV4-3 and TRBJ2-7; TRBD2 matches at 8 bases. J was trimmed by 2 bases and V by 2 bases; bases with no gene match: 11. CDR1 and CDR2 (germline): LGHNA, YSLEER. The CDR3 runs to 17 residues. CDR3: CASSQFGARGGTYEQYF. CDR3 sequence (DNA): TGCGCCAGCAGCCAATTTGGGGCCCGGGGGGGAACCTACGAGCAGTACTTC.

The chain links TRBV5-1 to TRBJ2-2, with D possibly being TRBD1 or TRBD2 (6 bases each). This CDR3 is built from 16 residues. V shed 2 bases and J shed 0 bases, with 11 bases lying between them. Germline values: CDR1 SGHRS, CDR2 YFSETQ. DNA of the CDR3: TGCGCCAGCAGCTTAACAGGGAGGCCGAACACCGGGGAGCTGTTTTTT. It translates to CASSLTGRPNTGELFF.

This chain links TRBV6-5 with TRBJ1-2, with a possible D match to TRBD1 (6 bases). The V gene lost 2 bases and the J gene lost 4 bases, with 11 bases spanning the gap. The CDR3 totals 14 residues. CDR1 and CDR2 (germline): MNHEY, SVGAGI. For the CDR3, the DNA is TGTGCCAGCAGTTACGCAGGGACACCCTATGGCTACACCTTC. Protein product: CASSYAGTPYGYTF.